This TCR beta chain derives from a study of T cell changes during pregnancy in multiple sclerosis. TCRdb's copy holds only in-frame clones and misses some; the assay was immunoSEQ multiplex PCR. The top ten clones hold about 12% of a sample with approximately 25,000 clones, more than 75% of them seen once. The sequencing used CD8+ T cells from peripheral blood mononuclear cells, collected in the first trimester of pregnancy. This receptor was identified in a female donor in good health, enrolled as a control in a pregnancy study.

CDR3 sequence reads: CASRGGGSYEQYF. The CDR3, as DNA: TGTGCCAGCAGGGGAGGAGGTTCCTACGAGCAGTACTTC. The chain recombines TRBV13 with TRBJ2-7, with D possibly matching TRBD2 (6 bases). Per germline, CDR1 PRHDT and CDR2 FYEKMQ (reference sequence). V lost 6 bases, J lost 1 base, and 10 bases lay in between. The CDR3 contains 13 residues.